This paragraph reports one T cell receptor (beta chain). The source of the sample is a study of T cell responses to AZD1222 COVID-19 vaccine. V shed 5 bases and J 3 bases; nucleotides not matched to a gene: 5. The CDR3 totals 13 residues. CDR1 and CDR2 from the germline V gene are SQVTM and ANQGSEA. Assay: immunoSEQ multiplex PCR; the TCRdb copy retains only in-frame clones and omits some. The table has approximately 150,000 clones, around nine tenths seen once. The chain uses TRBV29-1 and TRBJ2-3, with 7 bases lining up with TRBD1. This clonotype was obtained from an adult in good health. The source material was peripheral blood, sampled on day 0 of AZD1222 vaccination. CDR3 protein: CSVRGQLTDTQYF. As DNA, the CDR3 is TGCAGCGTTAGGGGACAGCTAACAGATACGCAGTATTTT.